The 28 T cell receptor beta chains presented below share a single source sample, sequenced in a study of response to subunit inactivated influenza vaccine. TCRdb analysed the RT-PCR reads with MiXCR anew, one entry per CDR3 protein. In the table there are about 520,000 distinct CDR3 sequences, around 7.9% of which are singletons. The sample in question was PBMCs from blood, obtained 23 months after vaccination. The origin of the receptors is a man between 50 and 70 years old who received an inactivated influenza vaccine.

This clonotype turned up a few times. This chain connects TRBV27 to TRBJ1-5; perhaps TRBD1 as D (6 bases). The CDR3 is 15 residues long. Trimming removed 3 bases at V and 5 bases at J, with 14 bases between. From germline, CDR1 is MNHEY and CDR2 SMNVEV (reference sequence). The CDR3 DNA reads as TGTGCCAGCAGTTTTCAGGGGCGCGGAGATCAGCCCCAGCATTTT. This codes for CASSFQGRGDQPQHF.

There are a few counts of this clonotype. The rearrangement links TRBV11-2 to TRBJ2-1, with 8 bases aligning to TRBD2. V was pared by 5 bases and J by 4 bases, with 4 bases of the junction left unmatched. The germline V gene has CDR1 SGHAT and CDR2 FQNNGV. The CDR3 totals 14 residues. CDR3 amino acids: CASSLGLAYNEQFF. For the CDR3, the DNA is TGTGCCAGCAGCCTAGGACTAGCTTACAATGAGCAGTTCTTC.

This clonotype was counted many times. The rearrangement uses TRBV20-1 and TRBJ2-3; TRBD2 might be the D (6 bases). This CDR3 contains 15 residues. CDR1 and CDR2 (germline): DFQATT, SNEGSKA (reference sequence). V was clipped by 2 bases and J by 4 bases, with 16 bases between them. The CDR3 coding sequence is TGCAGTGCTAGACTATTCGGAGGGTTCGCAGATACGCAGTATTTT. Encoded protein: CSARLFGGFADTQYF.

The chain employs TRBV12-3 or TRBV12-4 and TRBJ2-7; D unresolved. V dropped 5 bases and J dropped 6 bases, with 14 bases sitting between them. This CDR3 has 13 residues. The CDR3 coding sequence is TGTGCCAGCAGTCAAGGCGGCGAACTCGAGCAGTACTTC. Translated, it gives CASSQGGELEQYF.

The chain links TRBV10-3 to TRBJ2-3; 10 nucleotides agree with TRBD2. Germline loops: CDR1 ENHRY, CDR2 SYGVKD. The V gene end was trimmed by 4 bases and the J gene end by 3 bases; junction bases not matched to a gene: 7. The CDR3 is 16 amino acids. Here the CDR3 DNA reads TGTGCCATCAGTGTTCAGCGGGGGGGCATGACAGATACGCAGTATTTT. Translating it yields CAISVQRGGMTDTQYF.

This clonotype has at least ten counts. This CDR3 reads CASMRPGQSYEQYF. The CDR3 DNA is TGTGCCAGCATGAGGCCGGGACAGTCCTACGAGCAGTACTTC. The chain has TRBV7-2 and TRBJ2-7, with 7 nucleotides matching TRBD1. The CDR3 spans 14 residues. J gave up 1 base and V 7 bases, and 7 bases lay outside the gene matches. Germline values: CDR1 SGHTA, CDR2 FQGNSA.

This clonotype was counted between two and nine times. CDR3 sequence reads: CASSSTGAYTDTQYF. The DNA of the CDR3 is TGTGCCAGCAGCTCCACAGGGGCCTACACAGATACGCAGTATTTT. The V and J genes are TRBV12-3 or TRBV12-4 and TRBJ2-3; 7 bases align to TRBD1. V lost 6 bases to trimming and J lost 2 bases; unmatched junction nucleotides: 8. CDR3 length: 15 amino acids.

Remarks on this clonotype: One end of the junction does not line up with germline, which may come from a read error. The chain is built from TRBV23-1 and TRBJ2-5, with 7 bases identical to TRBD1. TRBV23-1 qualifies as an ORF whose function is uncertain. The CDR3 spans 13 residues. The CDR3 DNA reads TGCCCCAGCCCGACAGGGCCCCAAGAGACCCAGTACTTC. Translating it yields CPSPTGPQETQYF.

The V gene is TRBV4-3, the J gene TRBJ2-3; 8 positions agree with TRBD1. Germline CDR1 LGHNA, CDR2 YSLEER. J lost 0 bases, V lost 3 bases, and 5 bases had no gene match. This CDR3 is built from 16 residues. The CDR3 region has the DNA TGCGCCAGCAGCCAGGACAGGGTGGGGAGCACAGATACGCAGTATTTT. This encodes CASSQDRVGSTDTQYF.

This clonotype has a handful of counts. The rearrangement links TRBV28 to TRBJ1-2; D gene unclear. Germline V gene data show CDR1 as MDHEN and CDR2 as SYDVKM. The germline V and J ends were trimmed by 5 bases and 4 bases, with 14 bases remaining between them. CDR3 length equals 14 residues. The chain's CDR3 is CASSPWTVVYGYTF. The DNA for the CDR3 is TGTGCCAGCAGTCCCTGGACGGTAGTCTATGGCTACACCTTC.

This clonotype was seen only a few times. This sequence joins TRBV10-3 and TRBJ2-7, with D possibly TRBD2 on 6 matching bases. Trimming took off 2 bases at V and 7 bases at J, with 9 bases between the two ends. This CDR3 has 12 amino acids. Germline V lookup: CDR1 ENHRY, CDR2 SYGVKD. CDR3 coding DNA: TGTGCCATCAGTGAGATGGAGGGAGAGCAGTACTTC. Translated: CAISEMEGEQYF.

V and J are TRBV20-1 and TRBJ2-1, with 10 bases identical to TRBD2. The CDR3 is 15 amino acids. CDR1 DFQATT and CDR2 SNEGSKA come from the germline V gene (reference sequence). V was pared by 5 bases and J by 2 bases, with 6 bases of the junction left unmatched. CDR3 sequence (DNA): TGCAGTGCTGATAATAGCGGGAGGCCCTACAATGAGCAGTTCTTC. It is translated as CSADNSGRPYNEQFF.

This clonotype was observed many times. V is TRBV29-1 and J is TRBJ1-1; D is uncertain. Germline loops: CDR1 SQVTM, CDR2 ANQGSEA. The CDR3 is made up of 13 amino acids. Trimming pared 4 bases from V and 1 base from J, leaving 10 bases between. CDR3: CSVAAQPNTEAFF. CDR3 sequence (DNA): TGCAGCGTTGCGGCCCAGCCGAACACTGAAGCTTTCTTT.

This clonotype was picked up many times. The CDR3 is CASSPSTGVSTDTQYF. The DNA of the CDR3 is TGTGCCAGCTCGCCCTCGACAGGAGTTAGCACAGATACGCAGTATTTT. The J gene is TRBJ2-3, the V gene TRBV18, with D possibly being TRBD1 (6 bases). Germline-derived CDR1 and CDR2 are KGHSH and LQKENI. Trimming pared 6 bases from V and 0 bases from J, leaving 16 bases between. The CDR3 is made up of 16 amino acids.

This chain links TRBV20-1 with TRBJ2-7; tentatively, D is TRBD2 (6 bases). The CDR3 covers 12 residues. Germline V gene sequence: CDR1 DFQATT, CDR2 SNEGSKA (reference sequence). The ends were cut back, 3 bases at V and 6 bases at J, with 12 bases in the middle. The CDR3 DNA is TGCAGTGCTAGCGGGGGAGTTAGCGAGCAGTACTTC. Its translation: CSASGGVSEQYF.

This clonotype was seen many times. In nucleotides, the CDR3 is TGCAGTGCTCCCCCTCACGACAGGACTCCCTACGAGCAGTACTTC. Translation gives CSAPPHDRTPYEQYF. The chain is built from TRBV20-1 and TRBJ2-7; the D gene is possibly TRBD1 (6 bases). The germline CDR1 and CDR2 sequences are DFQATT and SNEGSKA (reference sequence). Trimming removed 5 bases at V and 2 bases at J, with 19 bases between. CDR3 size: 15 residues.

This clonotype appeared a few times. The V and J genes are TRBV5-1 and TRBJ2-1; the D is unclear. V lost 1 base and J lost 0, with 11 bases in between. The CDR3 is 16 amino acids. CDR1 and CDR2 from the germline V gene are SGHRS and YFSETQ. Written as DNA, the CDR3 is TGCGCCAGCAGCTTGAGGGCACGAAGCTCCTACAATGAGCAGTTCTTC. Its protein product is CASSLRARSSYNEQFF.

This clonotype showed up many times. J is TRBJ1-1 and V is TRBV7-6, with a possible D match to TRBD1 (6 bases). The CDR3 spans 14 residues. V lost 4 bases and J lost 1, with 10 bases in between. Germline assignment: CDR1 SGHVS and CDR2 FNYEAQ. The chain's CDR3 is CASSSPGQNTEAFF. The DNA of the CDR3 is TGTGCCAGCAGCTCACCGGGACAGAACACTGAAGCTTTCTTT. The full variable domain, its missing parts supplied by reference TRBV7-6 and TRBJ1-1, is GAGVSQSPRYKVTKRGQDVALRCDPISGHVSLYWYRQALGQGPEFLTYFNYEAQQDKSGLPNDRFSAERPEGSISTLTIQRTEQRDSAMYRCASSSPGQNTEAFFGQGTRLTVV.

The CDR3 reads CASSQGTSGCEQFF. The CDR3 coding sequence is TGTGCCAGCAGCCAAGGGACTAGCGGTTGTGAGCAGTTCTTC. This chain links TRBV3-2 with TRBJ2-1; the table's TRBD2 call for D was not verified on the DNA. TRBV3-2 is a recognized pseudogene. This CDR3 has 14 residues.

The chain combines TRBV4-2 with TRBJ2-3; D unresolved. Germline V gene sequence: CDR1 LGHNA, CDR2 YNFKEQ. There are 16 residues in the CDR3. V lost 0 bases to trimming and J lost 1 base, with 11 bases between them. The CDR3: CASSQDPGSGTDTQYF. CDR3 DNA sequence: TGTGCCAGCAGCCAAGACCCAGGCAGTGGCACAGATACGCAGTATTTT.

This chain joins TRBV28 and TRBJ1-4; D is perhaps TRBD1 (5 bases). Germline assignment: CDR1 MDHEN and CDR2 SYDVKM. The CDR3 totals 15 residues. V lost 2 bases to trimming and J lost 0 bases, with 7 bases between them. The CDR3 region is CASSLVGATNEKLFF. CDR3 DNA sequence: TGTGCCAGCAGTTTAGTGGGGGCAACTAATGAAAAACTGTTTTTT.

The rearrangement joins TRBV9 to TRBJ2-4; D remains ambiguous. CDR3 length: 13 amino acids. Germline V gives CDR1 SGDLS, CDR2 YYNGEE. V shed 3 bases and J shed 3 bases, with 7 bases lying between them. CDR3 nucleotides: TGTGCCAGCAGCGACGGCGACAAAAACATTCAGTACTTC. Amino acids: CASSDGDKNIQYF.

This clonotype was observed many times. The chain uses TRBV24-1 and TRBJ2-1; 8 positions match TRBD1. The germline V gene encodes CDR1 KGHDR and CDR2 SFDVKD. J lost 4 bases, V lost 1 base, and 11 bases had no gene match. The CDR3 has 18 residues. The CDR3 region is CATSDLKIGTGNYNEQFF. The CDR3 nucleotides are TGTGCCACCAGTGATTTAAAAATCGGGACAGGCAATTACAATGAGCAGTTCTTC.

This clonotype was counted a few times. J is TRBJ1-1 and V is TRBV5-1; 7 bases match TRBD1. CDR1 SGHRS and CDR2 YFSETQ come from the germline V gene. Losses at the gene ends were 3 bases for V and 6 bases for J; bases not matched to a gene: 8. This CDR3 region has 14 residues. The CDR3 nucleotides read TGCGCCAGCAGCTCCCAGGGGGGTTTGTCTGAAGCTTTCTTT. Its protein product is CASSSQGGLSEAFF.

The table lists this clonotype with a few counts. CDR3 sequence: CASSSPDRGRYYGYTF. As DNA, the CDR3 is TGTGCCAGCAGCTCCCCGGACAGGGGGCGATACTATGGCTACACCTTC. The rearrangement uses TRBV7-2 and TRBJ1-2, with 11 bases identical to TRBD1. Germline assignment: CDR1 SGHTA and CDR2 FQGNSA. The CDR3 contains 16 residues. V dropped 4 bases and J dropped 3; count of bases not matched to a gene: 7.

V gene TRBV12-3 or TRBV12-4 combines with J gene TRBJ2-5, with TRBD1 matching over 7 bases. CDR3 length: 17 amino acids. V was pared by 5 bases and J by 1 base, with 13 bases of the junction left unmatched. CDR3 region: CASSTPMLDRSQETQYF. CDR3 nucleotide sequence: TGTGCCAGCAGTACCCCCATGCTGGACAGGAGCCAAGAGACCCAGTACTTC.

The chain joins TRBV7-2 to TRBJ2-5, with 9 bases matching TRBD1. The V gene end was trimmed by 6 bases and the J gene end by 5 bases; junction bases not matched to a gene: 10. CDR1 SGHTA and CDR2 FQGNSA come from the germline V gene. The CDR3 runs 15 residues. CDR3 protein: CASRKDRDRVETQYF. For the CDR3, the DNA is TGTGCCAGCAGGAAGGACCGGGACAGGGTGGAGACCCAGTACTTC.

This clonotype was detected ten times or more. The chain couples TRBV14 to TRBJ1-2; D ambiguous. CDR1 and CDR2 from the germline V gene are SGHDN and FVKESK. The CDR3 covers 15 residues. Trimming pared 1 base from V and 1 base from J, leaving 10 bases between. This CDR3 reads CASSQVAGSNYGYTF. The CDR3 DNA sequence: TGTGCCAGCAGCCAAGTTGCTGGCAGTAACTATGGCTACACCTTC.